The 11 T cell receptor beta chains below were found in one sample sequenced in a study of CD8+ T cells in alopecia areata. Extracted RNA was reverse transcribed, and the resulting cDNA served as sequencing template. The assay was immunoSEQ multiplex PCR, and TCRdb's table has in-frame clones only and misses some. This table holds some 110,000 clones, less than 70% found once. The sample was CD4+ T cells sorted from blood. The receptors stem from a human donor in good health.

This clone has more than one count but fewer than ten. The chain has TRBV6-5 and TRBJ1-2; tentatively, D is TRBD1 (5 bases). Looked up from germline, CDR1 is MNHEY and CDR2 is SVGAGI. The CDR3 sequence is 13 residues long. V lost 4 bases, J lost 7 bases, and 13 bases lay in between. The CDR3 nucleotides read TGTGCCAGCAGTTCCCCCCGGGGGGTTGGCTACACCTTC. Protein: CASSSPRGVGYTF.

The V and J genes are TRBV7-8 and TRBJ1-1; 7 bases line up with TRBD1. V lost 4 bases to trimming and J lost 3 bases; unmatched junction nucleotides: 14. CDR3 length: 17 residues. CDR1 and CDR2 (germline): SGHVS, FQNEAQ. The CDR3 region is CASSYQTGFGRDTEAFF. The CDR3 DNA follows: TGTGCCAGCAGCTACCAGACAGGGTTTGGGCGGGACACTGAAGCTTTCTTT.

The chain employs TRBV30 and TRBJ2-2; D ambiguous. In germline, CDR1 is GTSNPN, CDR2 SVGIG (reference sequence). V was cut by 0 bases and J by 3 bases, with 8 bases left in between. This CDR3 region has 14 residues. The CDR3 DNA reads TGTGCCTGGAGTGTAATTGACTACACCGGGGAGCTGTTTTTT. This codes for CAWSVIDYTGELFF. Complete variable domain (other parts from reference TRBV30 and TRBJ2-2): SQTIHQWPATLVQPVGSPLSLECTVEGTSNPNLYWYRQAAGRGLQLLFYSVGIGQISSEVPQNLSASRPQDRQFILSSKKLLLSDSGFYLCAWSVIDYTGELFFGEGSRLTVL.

This clone was recorded a few times. This chain links TRBV5-6 with TRBJ2-5; D remains ambiguous. The ends were cut back, 3 bases at V and 5 bases at J, with 8 bases in the middle. This CDR3 spans 12 amino acids. Germline lookup yields CDR1 SGHDT and CDR2 YYEEEE. The CDR3 loop is CASSSRRETQYF. The CDR3 nucleotides read TGTGCCAGCAGCTCCCGCAGGGAGACCCAGTACTTC. The full variable domain, its missing parts supplied by reference TRBV5-6 and TRBJ2-5, is DAGVTQSPTHLIKTRGQQVTLRCSPKSGHDTVSWYQQALGQGPQFIFQYYEEEERQRGNFPDRFSGHQFPNYSSELNVNALLLGDSALYLCASSSRRETQYFGPGTRLLVL.

This clone qualifies as medium-sized (0.01 to 0.1%). CDR3 in amino acids: CASSRDAGELFF. DNA for the CDR3: TGTGCCAGCAGCCGGGACGCCGGGGAGCTGTTTTTT. The chain is built from TRBV7-3 and TRBJ2-2; perhaps D is TRBD1 or TRBD2 (5 bases each). The CDR3 is 12 amino acids. CDR1 SGHTA and CDR2 FQGTGA come from the germline V gene. V lost 5 bases, J lost 6 bases, and 7 bases lay in between.

Comments on this clone: One end of the junction does not line up with germline, which may come from a read error. The V call is TRBV7-2, the J call TRBJ2-5; 9 bases are a match to TRBD2. Germline assignment: CDR1 SGHTA and CDR2 FQGNSA. This CDR3 has 14 amino acids. CDR3 bases: TGTGCCAGCAGCCTAGCGGGGAACCAAGAGACCCAGTACTTC. Translation: CASSLAGNQETQYF.

The chain joins TRBV29-1 to TRBJ2-3; 8 bases align to TRBD2. Germline-derived CDR1 and CDR2 are SQVTM and ANQGSEA. The CDR3 loop spans 13 amino acids. The trim removed 4 bases at V and 3 bases at J, leaving 3 bases unmatched. The CDR3 DNA is TGCAGCGTTGTGCGCGGGGGGACAGATACGCAGTATTTT. It yields the protein CSVVRGGTDTQYF.

The chain employs TRBV29-1 and TRBJ1-1; TRBD1 aligns across 8 bases. CDR3 length equals 15 residues. Losses at the gene ends were 3 bases for V and 1 base for J; bases not matched to a gene: 7. Germline V gives CDR1 SQVTM, CDR2 ANQGSEA. The CDR3 reads CSVEQGAWGNTEAFF. The CDR3 DNA is TGCAGCGTTGAGCAGGGGGCTTGGGGGAACACTGAAGCTTTCTTT.

This clone was picked up a small number of times. The chain joins TRBV27 to TRBJ2-5, with D perhaps assigned TRBD1 or TRBD2 (6 bases each). The germline V gene encodes CDR1 MNHEY and CDR2 SMNVEV (reference sequence). The CDR3 is made up of 13 amino acids. Deletions cut 3 bases from V and 5 bases from J, with 10 bases between. This CDR3 reads CASSFQGRETQYF. CDR3 coding DNA: TGTGCCAGCAGTTTTCAGGGGAGGGAGACCCAGTACTTC.

V and J are TRBV18 and TRBJ2-5, with D uncertain. The CDR3 sequence is 14 residues long. V lost 1 base, J lost 5 bases, and 11 bases lay in between. Germline V gene data show CDR1 as KGHSH and CDR2 as LQKENI. The CDR3 sequence: CASSPLEVQETQYF. The CDR3 DNA is TGTGCCAGCTCACCACTAGAGGTTCAGGAGACCCAGTACTTC.

This clone is a singleton in its sample. This chain links TRBV25-1 with TRBJ1-4; 9 nucleotides line up with TRBD1. CDR3 length: 16 residues. J was trimmed by 4 bases and V by 4 bases; bases with no gene match: 7. Looked up from germline, CDR1 is MGHDK and CDR2 is SYGVNS. Written as DNA, the CDR3 is TGTGCCAGCAGTGGGGGACAGGGTACTTATAATGAAAAACTGTTTTTT. Residues: CASSGGQGTYNEKLFF.